The entry below describes one TCR beta chain. The RNA input was about 0.5 to 1 ug, and it was reverse transcribed with random hexamers. In TCRdb, the immunoSEQ multiplex PCR reads were re-called with MiXCR into one record per CDR3 protein. This repertoire shows 80,000 or so distinct CDR3 sequences, less than 95% found once; its top ten account for about 0.47%. The CDR3 runs 15 residues. Trimming removed 1 base from V and 0 bases from J, with 10 bases in between. Germline V CDR1 and CDR2: SGHNT, YENEEA. The sample belongs to a study of CD8 T cells in Susac syndrome. The chain links TRBV11-3 to TRBJ2-7, with D possibly being TRBD2 (6 bases). This receptor was taken from a human donor with Susac syndrome. Input material: CD8+ T cells from PBMCs. The CDR3 reads CASSLGFGSSYEQYF. The DNA of the CDR3 is TGTGCCAGCAGCTTAGGGTTCGGGAGCTCCTACGAGCAGTACTTC.